Shown below are 12 T cell receptor beta chains from a single sample sequenced in a study of CD8+ T cells in alopecia areata. RNA, once extracted, was reverse transcribed into cDNA for use as the sequencing template. Clones were read by immunoSEQ multiplex PCR, and TCRdb kept only the in-frame ones, dropping some. The repertoire has a few hundred thousand clones, under 60% of them found once; the top ten carry roughly 1.6%. Documented treatment: oral pan-JAK inhibitor, 5-10 mg twice daily. The sequencing here drew on CD4+ T cells sorted from blood, taken at week 4, from a patient treated with tofacitinib. These receptors all stem from a human donor with alopecia areata.

In its sample, this clone was seen a few times. The rearrangement links TRBV6-5 to TRBJ1-2; 8 nucleotides line up with TRBD1. The V segment lost 8 bases and the J segment 1 base; nucleotides outside the gene matches: 6. The CDR3 consists of 14 residues. The germline V gene encodes CDR1 MNHEY and CDR2 SVGAGI. The CDR3 loop is CASENDRGNYGYTF. CDR3 DNA sequence: TGTGCCAGCGAGAATGACAGGGGTAACTATGGCTACACCTTC.

This clone was detected only a few times. The chain employs TRBV29-1 and TRBJ1-2; TRBD1 matches at 12 bases. Trimming took 7 bases from V and 6 from J; bases not matched to a gene: 6. The CDR3 runs to 13 residues. Germline-derived CDR1 and CDR2 are SQVTM and ANQGSEA. The CDR3 nucleotides are TGCAGCGCCGGGACAGGGGGCGTGAATGGCTACACCTTC. Translation: CSAGTGGVNGYTF.

V and J are TRBV11-2 and TRBJ1-2, with D uncertain. Germline CDR1 and CDR2: SGHAT and FQNNGV. Trimming took 3 bases from V and 6 from J, leaving 8 bases between them. The CDR3 extends over 12 amino acids. The CDR3 bases are TGTGCCAGCAGCTTTGCGACGAATGGCTACACCTTC. It yields the protein CASSFATNGYTF. Full variable domain (outside the CDR3, taken from reference TRBV11-2 and TRBJ1-2): EAGVAQSPRYKIIEKRQSVAFWCNPISGHATLYWYQQILGQGPKLLIQFQNNGVVDDSQLPKDRFSAERLKGVDSTLKIQPAKLEDSAVYLCASSFATNGYTFGSGTRLTVV.

The chain joins TRBV27 to TRBJ1-1; TRBD1 matches at 10 bases. Germline V lookup: CDR1 MNHEY, CDR2 SMNVEV (reference sequence). The V segment lost 7 bases and the J segment 1 base; nucleotides outside the gene matches: 6. The CDR3 totals 15 residues. The CDR3 loop reads CASNLRTGGNTEAFF. The CDR3, as DNA: TGTGCCAGCAACCTAAGGACAGGGGGGAACACTGAAGCTTTCTTT.

The chain is built from TRBV5-6 and TRBJ2-2, with D possibly matching TRBD2 (6 bases). The CDR3 sequence is 17 residues long. CDR1 and CDR2 (germline): SGHDT, YYEEEE. Trimming shortened V by 0 bases and J by 0 bases, and 12 bases separated the two germline ends. The CDR3, as DNA: TGTGCCAGCAGCTTGGAAGCGGCGGGGCCGAACACCGGGGAGCTGTTTTTT. It yields the protein CASSLEAAGPNTGELFF.

CDR3 sequence: CSVKALMNTEAFF. The CDR3 DNA sequence: TGCAGCGTTAAAGCTCTCATGAACACTGAAGCTTTCTTT. The rearrangement uses TRBV29-1 and TRBJ1-1; D call uncertain. CDR1 SQVTM and CDR2 ANQGSEA come from the germline V gene. The CDR3 is 13 residues long. The germline V and J ends were trimmed by 5 bases and 0 bases, with 10 bases remaining between them.

This chain connects TRBV30 to TRBJ1-1; the D is unclear. V was cut by 5 bases and J by 0 bases, with 19 bases left in between. This CDR3 has 16 amino acids. Germline CDR1 and CDR2: GTSNPN and SVGIG (reference sequence). The chain's CDR3 is CAWGPGHKTMNTEAFF. CDR3 nucleotide sequence: TGTGCCTGGGGGCCAGGTCATAAGACAATGAACACTGAAGCTTTCTTT.

For this clone: The junction shows a germline mismatch at one end, possibly a read error. The chain is built from TRBV14 and TRBJ2-4; D is unresolved. This CDR3 spans 11 amino acids. Germline loops: CDR1 SGHDN, CDR2 FVKESK. The CDR3 protein is CASSQESERGF. CDR3 nucleotide sequence: TGTGCCAGCAGCCAAGAGTCCGAGCGTGGCTTC.

This clone showed up just a few times. The chain combines TRBV29-1 with TRBJ2-7, with TRBD2 identical over 8 bases. The CDR3 totals 13 residues. The germline V gene has CDR1 SQVTM and CDR2 ANQGSEA. Trimming removed 4 bases from V and 4 bases from J; junction bases left unmatched: 6. The CDR3 reads CSVARGGFYEQYF. Written as DNA, the CDR3 is TGCAGCGTTGCCCGGGGGGGCTTTTACGAGCAGTACTTC.

There are a few counts of this clone. This sequence joins TRBV5-1 and TRBJ2-7; 9 bases agree with TRBD1. The CDR3 length is 15 residues. Germline-derived CDR1 and CDR2 are SGHRS and YFSETQ. J gave up 6 bases and V 4 bases, and 11 bases lay outside the gene matches. The CDR3 reads CASSPQGTGISEQYF. In DNA form, the CDR3 reads TGCGCCAGCAGCCCGCAAGGGACAGGGATCTCCGAGCAGTACTTC.

The V gene is TRBV6-5, the J gene TRBJ1-1; TRBD1 aligns across 10 bases. Germline V gene data show CDR1 as MNHEY and CDR2 as SVGAGI. The CDR3 is made up of 14 amino acids. V shed 5 bases and J 11 bases; nucleotides not matched to a gene: 11. The CDR3 protein is CASSVTGGAGWAFF. DNA for the CDR3: TGTGCCAGCAGTGTGACAGGGGGCGCGGGTTGGGCTTTCTTT.

The chain has TRBV18 and TRBJ2-1, with 8 bases identical to TRBD2. Germline loops: CDR1 KGHSH, CDR2 LQKENI. The J segment lost 9 bases and the V segment lost 3 bases, leaving 16 bases of the junction unmatched. The CDR3 totals 17 residues. The CDR3 is CASSPPEAGARMGEQFF. The CDR3 DNA sequence: TGTGCCAGCTCACCCCCCGAAGCGGGGGCCAGAATGGGTGAGCAGTTCTTC.